This entry concerns a single TCR beta chain. This clonotype was counted between two and nine times. The clone's antigen remains unknown. No much larger clone exists at a distance of one base, and base qualities are not known. This specimen comes from a study of CD8 T cells in ankylosing spondylitis (dated by TCRdb to about 2017). With regard to the full study: The study set out to find disease-linked TCR variants by profiling T cell receptor beta repertoires in ankylosing spondylitis patients and healthy donors. The full study cohort comprised about 23 ankylosing spondylitis patients and over 95 healthy donors. Peripheral blood was sampled, and synovial fluid was additionally collected from ankylosing spondylitis patients.

As encoded in the germline V gene, CDR1 is MNHEY while CDR2 is SVGAGI. The CDR3 measures 17 amino acids from cysteine to phenylalanine. Only the CDR3 DNA stays, 51 bases, in frame from base 1. V loses 0 bases at its end and J loses 3 bases; junction bases beyond the gene matches: 4. The investigation overall reported the following: A CD8+ phenotype was shown by the disease-linked clones, which were found at relatively low frequencies in peripheral blood. Some motif variants had previously been reported in the synovial fluid and blood of reactive arthritis patients, which suggests shared mechanisms of disease initiation. A TCR beta motif made up of eight or nine highly homologous amino acid variants appeared to be characteristic of blood from ankylosing spondylitis patients. According to the report, matched synovial fluid samples from ankylosing spondylitis patients were significantly enriched for the disease-linked clones.

The sequencer was an Illumina HiSeq 2500. Quantitative 5'-RACE with molecular barcodes was the method used to prepare the TCR beta libraries. In the paper's pipeline: To identify disease-linked TCR variants, a new computational method was used, one built on a probabilistic model of VDJ rearrangement. The raw public data were reprocessed by TCRdb itself: fastp quality trimming at Q25, MiXCR clonotype calling, in-frame beta chains only. For every CDR3 protein sequence, its rows merge into one entry that carries the most common genes and DNA. V and J calls and clone size were set by TCRdb, not the authors. Recorded for this sample are about 750,000 distinct CDR3 sequences; around 20% of them occurred a single time. In total, the top ten clones hold under 20% of the sample.

Recombination connected TRBV6-5 to TRBJ2-2, and TRBD1 aligns with 10 junction nucleotides. This sequence was found in a male donor with ankylosing spondylitis. The specimen sequenced was blood, either unsorted or a sorted T cell fraction (not recorded which). CDR3 sequence: CASSYSGGTGDTGELFF. Read as DNA, the sequence is TGTGCCAGCAGTTACTCGGGCGGGACAGGGGACACCGGGGAGCTGTTTTTT.